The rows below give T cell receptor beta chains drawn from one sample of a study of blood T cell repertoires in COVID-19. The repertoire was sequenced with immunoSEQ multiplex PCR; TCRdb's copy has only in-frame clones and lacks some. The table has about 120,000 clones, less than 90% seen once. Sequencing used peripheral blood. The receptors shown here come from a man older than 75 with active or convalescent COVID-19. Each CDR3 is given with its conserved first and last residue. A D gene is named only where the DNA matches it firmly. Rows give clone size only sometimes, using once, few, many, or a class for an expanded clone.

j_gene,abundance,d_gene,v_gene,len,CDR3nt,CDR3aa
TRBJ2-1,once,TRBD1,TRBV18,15,TGTGCCAGCTCACCATCGGGACAGTCCTACAATGAGCAGTTCTTC,CASSPSGQSYNEQFF
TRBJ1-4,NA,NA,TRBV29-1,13,TGCAGCGCCGCGTTTGCAACTAATGAAAAACTGTTTTTT,CSAAFATNEKLFF
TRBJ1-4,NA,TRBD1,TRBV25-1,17,TGTGCCAGCAGTGAAGAAAGGCAGGGGGCTACTAATGAAAAACTGTTTTTT,CASSEERQGATNEKLFF
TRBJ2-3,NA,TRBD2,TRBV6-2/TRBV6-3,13,TGTGCCAGCAGTTCCGCGGGAGCAGATACGCAGTATTTT,CASSSAGADTQYF
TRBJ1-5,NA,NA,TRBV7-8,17,TGTGCCAGCAGCTTAAGGGTGGGACAATATAGCAATCAGCCCCAGCATTTT,CASSLRVGQYSNQPQHF
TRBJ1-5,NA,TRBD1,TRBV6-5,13,TGTGCCAGCAGTTCACAGGGGAATCAGCCCCAGCATTTT,CASSSQGNQPQHF
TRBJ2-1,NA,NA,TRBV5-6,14,TGTGCCAGCAGCTTCGGGACAAAGGCAGGTGAGCAGTTCTTC,CASSFGTKAGEQFF
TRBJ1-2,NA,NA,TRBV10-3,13,TGTGCCATCAGTGAAGAGGACACGAGAGGCTACACCTTC,CAISEEDTRGYTF
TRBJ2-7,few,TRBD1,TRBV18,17,TGTGCCAGCTCACCCATCGGGGAGACAGGGGGCTGGTACGAGCAGTACTTC,CASSPIGETGGWYEQYF
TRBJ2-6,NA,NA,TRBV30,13,TGTGCCTGGATGCGTACTGGGGCCAACGTCCTGACTTTC,CAWMRTGANVLTF
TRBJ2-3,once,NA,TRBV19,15,TGTGCCAGTAGTATAAGCCCCGGAGGCACAGATACGCAGTATTTT,CASSISPGGTDTQYF
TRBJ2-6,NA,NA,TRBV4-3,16,TGCGCCAGCAGCCAAGAAAGGGGCTCTGGGGCCAACGTCCTGACTTTC,CASSQERGSGANVLTF
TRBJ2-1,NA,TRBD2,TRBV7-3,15,TGTGCCAGCAGACCAGCGGGGTTAGCCTACAATGAGCAGTTCTTC,CASRPAGLAYNEQFF
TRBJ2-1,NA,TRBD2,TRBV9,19,TGTGCCAGCAGCGTAGCCGCCTGGGGGGAAGCGGGGGCCTACAATGAGCAGTTCTTC,CASSVAAWGEAGAYNEQFF
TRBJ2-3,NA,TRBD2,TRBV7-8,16,TGTGCCAGCAGCCCAGGACTAGCGGGGGGGCTTCATACGCAGTATTTT,CASSPGLAGGLHTQYF
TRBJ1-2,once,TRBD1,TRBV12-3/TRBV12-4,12,TGTGCCAGCAGTACAGGGGGGTATGGCTACACCTTC,CASSTGGYGYTF
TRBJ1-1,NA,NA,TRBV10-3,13,TGTGCCACCAACGGGCGGGCAGACACTGAAGCTTTCTTT,CATNGRADTEAFF
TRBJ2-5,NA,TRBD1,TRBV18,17,TGTGCCAGCTCACCTGCGACAGGGGATAGGTTTTTGGAGACCCAGTACTTC,CASSPATGDRFLETQYF
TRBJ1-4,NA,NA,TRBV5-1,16,TGCGCCAGCAGCGACAAACCGGGACAAACTAATGAAAAACTGTTTTTT,CASSDKPGQTNEKLFF
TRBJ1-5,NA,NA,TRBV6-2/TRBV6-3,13,TGTGCCAGCAGTTACAACGGAGGTCAGCCCCAGCATTTT,CASSYNGGQPQHF
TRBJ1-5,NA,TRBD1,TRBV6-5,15,TGTGCCAGCAGATTAGGGGGCCCAAGCAATCAGCCCCAGCATTTT,CASRLGGPSNQPQHF
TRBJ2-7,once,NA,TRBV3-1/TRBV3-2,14,TGTGCCAGCAGCCAAGGCCTAGATAGCTACGAGCAGTACTTC,CASSQGLDSYEQYF
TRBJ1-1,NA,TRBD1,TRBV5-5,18,TGTGCCAGCAGCTTGGTGGGGACAGGGGGCACCGTCGCCCCTGAAGCTTTCTTT,CASSLVGTGGTVAPEAFF
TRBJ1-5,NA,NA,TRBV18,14,TGTGCCAGCTCTCGAAACAGGGAGGGGCAGCCCCAGCATTTT,CASSRNREGQPQHF
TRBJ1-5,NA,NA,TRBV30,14,TGTGCCTGGAGTGTACTGTACAGCAATCAGCCCCAGCATTTT,CAWSVLYSNQPQHF
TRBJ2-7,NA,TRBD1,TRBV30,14,TGTGCCTGGACCCCCGGGACAGGGGCCCACGAGCAGTACTTC,CAWTPGTGAHEQYF
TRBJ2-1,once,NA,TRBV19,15,TGTGCCAGTAGTGGGGCGTCCAGCTCCTACAATGAGCAGTTCTTC,CASSGASSSYNEQFF
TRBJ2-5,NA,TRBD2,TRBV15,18,TGTGCCACCAGCACTCAAGACCCGAGACTAGCGGTCCAAGAGACCCAGTACTTC,CATSTQDPRLAVQETQYF
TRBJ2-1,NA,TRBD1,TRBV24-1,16,TGTGCCACCAGTGACCCAATCCGGACAGGCCCCCATGAGCAGTTCTTC,CATSDPIRTGPHEQFF
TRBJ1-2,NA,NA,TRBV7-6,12,TGTGCCAGCAGCGCACAGGGATATGGCTACACCTTC,CASSAQGYGYTF
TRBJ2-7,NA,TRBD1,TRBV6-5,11,TGTGCCAGCAGCCAACAGGGGGCGGAGTACTTC,CASSQQGAEYF
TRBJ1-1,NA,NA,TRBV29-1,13,TGCAGCGTCGCCGAGACAGTCATCACTGAAGCTTTCTTT,CSVAETVITEAFF
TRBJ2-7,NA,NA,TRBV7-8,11,TGTGCCAGCAGCTTAATCGACGAGCAGTACTTC,CASSLIDEQYF
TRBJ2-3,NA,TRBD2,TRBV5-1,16,TGCGCCAGCAGCCCCCGGGGGGGTTCGGCTCCAGATACGCAGTATTTT,CASSPRGGSAPDTQYF
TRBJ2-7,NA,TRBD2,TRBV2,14,TGTGCCAGCAGTGAAGCAGCGGGGTCCCTCGAGCAGTACTTC,CASSEAAGSLEQYF
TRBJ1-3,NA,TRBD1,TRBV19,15,TGTGCCAGTAGGAAACAGGGGGCGCGTGGAAACACCATATATTTT,CASRKQGARGNTIYF
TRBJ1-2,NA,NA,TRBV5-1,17,TGCGCCAGCAGCTTGGCCGGGGGGGCTGGAGGACCAAATGGCTACACCTTC,CASSLAGGAGGPNGYTF
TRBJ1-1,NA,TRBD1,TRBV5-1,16,TGCGCCAGCAGCTACGGGACAGGGGGTTTGGGCACTGAAGCTTTCTTT,CASSYGTGGLGTEAFF
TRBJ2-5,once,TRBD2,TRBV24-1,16,TGTGCCACCAGTGATAGCACTAGCGGGACTACGGAGACCCAGTACTTC,CATSDSTSGTTETQYF
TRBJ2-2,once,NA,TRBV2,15,TGTGCCAGCAGGGCAGGGGAATTGAACACCGGGGAGCTGTTTTTT,CASRAGELNTGELFF
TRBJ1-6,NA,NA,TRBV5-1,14,TGCGCCAGCAGCTTCTGGGCAGAGAATTCACCCCTCCACTTT,CASSFWAENSPLHF
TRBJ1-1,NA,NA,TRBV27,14,TGTGCCAGCAGTAGACTCGGTCGGGACACTGAAGCTTTCTTT,CASSRLGRDTEAFF